These T cell receptor beta chains were read from a single sample in a study of blood T cell repertoires in COVID-19. Generated by immunoSEQ multiplex PCR, the TCRdb table keeps only in-frame clones and is missing some. The repertoire holds some 50,000 clones, about nine tenths seen once, with more than 7% in the top ten. Sample: peripheral blood. The source of these receptors is a woman aged 70-85 years with active COVID-19. CDR3s include the opening cysteine and the closing phenylalanine or tryptophan. The order of the fields is V gene, J gene, D gene, clone size, CDR3 DNA, CDR3 protein. The D gene is left open where the match is weak. The size entry is marked missing in some rows and otherwise reads once, few, many or a size class.

>TRBV11-2|TRBJ2-3|NA|once
TGTGCCAGCACCCATGAGGGCAGCACAGATACGCAGTATTTT
CASTHEGSTDTQYF
>TRBV2|TRBJ2-2|TRBD1|NA
TGTGCCAGCAGAGCCGGGACAGGCCTCGCCGGGGAGCTGTTTTTT
CASRAGTGLAGELFF
>TRBV19|TRBJ1-1|NA|NA
TGTGCCAGTAGCCACAGGAACACTGAAGCTTTCTTT
CASSHRNTEAFF
>TRBV7-7|TRBJ2-5|TRBD1|NA
TGTGCTAGCAGTACCGGGACAGGGCCACAAGAGACCCAGTACTTC
CASSTGTGPQETQYF
>TRBV28|TRBJ1-2|TRBD1|NA
TGTGTCATCTCGACAGGGGACTATGGCTACACCTTC
CVISTGDYGYTF
>TRBV7-9|TRBJ2-3|TRBD2|NA
TGTGCCAGCAGCTTTGGACTAGCGGGAAGTACGCAGTATTTT
CASSFGLAGSTQYF
>TRBV6-5|TRBJ2-1|NA|NA
TGTGCCATCCGGGATGGGGGGAATGAGCAGTTCTTC
CAIRDGGNEQFF
>TRBV4-1|TRBJ2-1|TRBD1|many
TGCGCCAGCAGCCAAGAACCGGGACAGCCTTACAATGAGCAGTTCTTC
CASSQEPGQPYNEQFF
>TRBV6-6|TRBJ2-3|NA|NA
TGTGCCAGCAGTGGCGGGACGGGAGGCACAGATACGCAGTATTTT
CASSGGTGGTDTQYF
>TRBV7-8|TRBJ2-5|TRBD2|once
TGTGCCAGCAGCTTAGCGACTCCGGGACCTCTTACAGCGGGGAACCAGTACTTC
CASSLATPGPLTAGNQYF
>TRBV18|TRBJ2-1|NA|NA
TGTGCCAGCTCACGAGCGACCAACAATGAGCAGTTCTTC
CASSRATNNEQFF
>TRBV7-9|TRBJ2-7|NA|few
TGTGCCAGCACCCCTCAGAGCGCCCTCGGCGAGCAGTACTTC
CASTPQSALGEQYF
>TRBV4-2|TRBJ2-7|TRBD2|NA
TGTGCCAGCAGCCAATCCTTGATGGGAGGGTACGAGCAGTACTTC
CASSQSLMGGYEQYF
>TRBV5-6|TRBJ2-6|NA|NA
TGTGCCAGCAGCCGAAGAGGGAGCTCTGGGGCCAACGTCCTGACTTTC
CASSRRGSSGANVLTF
>TRBV5-1|TRBJ2-3|TRBD2|NA
TGCGCCAGCAGCTTGGGCGACGGACTAGCAGCAGATACGCAGTATTTT
CASSLGDGLAADTQYF
>TRBV27|TRBJ2-3|TRBD2|NA
TGTGCCAGCACCCGGACTAGAGCAGATACGCAGTATTTT
CASTRTRADTQYF
>TRBV11-2|TRBJ1-2|TRBD1|NA
TGTGCCAGCAGCTCCCGGGACAGCCAGCGCCGCTACACCTTC
CASSSRDSQRRYTF